Below, 32 T cell receptor beta chains from the same sample are listed, as sequenced in a study of cytomegalovirus exposure and HLA in healthy donors. The PCR was carried out with 60 Vbeta primers and 13 Jbeta primers. The repertoire was sequenced with immunoSEQ multiplex PCR; TCRdb's copy has only in-frame clones and lacks some. In the table there are roughly 150,000 clones, under 70% of which are singletons. The sample was PBMCs. Receptor source: a man younger than 45 in good health and CMV-seropositive.

The rearrangement uses TRBV5-4 and TRBJ2-3; D is uncertain. Germline CDR1 is SGHNT and CDR2 is YYREEE (reference sequence). This CDR3 is 15 amino acids long. Trimming removed 4 bases from V and 1 base from J, with 13 bases in between. CDR3 protein: CASSPRWSGTDTQYF. In DNA, the CDR3 is TGTGCCAGCAGCCCAAGATGGTCGGGCACAGATACGCAGTATTTT.

This clone showed up just a few times. The V gene is TRBV6-4, the J gene TRBJ1-2; D gene uncertain. The germline V gene has CDR1 MRHNA and CDR2 SNTAGT. CDR3 length: 13 residues. V was shortened by 3 bases and J by 4 bases, with 9 bases between the two germline ends. CDR3 region: CASSEQRGYGYTF. The CDR3 coding sequence is TGTGCCAGCAGTGAACAGCGGGGCTATGGCTACACCTTC.

The chain joins TRBV4-1 to TRBJ1-1, with unresolved D. The CDR3 totals 14 residues. Germline loops: CDR1 MGHRA, CDR2 YSYEKL. The V end lost 1 base, the J end lost 4 bases, and 10 bases lay between the germline ends. CDR3 amino acids: CASSQANPSTEAFF. The CDR3 DNA reads TGCGCCAGCAGCCAAGCTAACCCCTCCACTGAAGCTTTCTTT.

This clone has just a few counts. J is TRBJ2-1 and V is TRBV7-8, with a weak D call TRBD1 (6 bases). The germline gives CDR1 SGHVS, CDR2 FQNEAQ. This CDR3 comprises 16 residues. Trimming pared 6 bases from V and 3 bases from J, leaving 18 bases between. Written as DNA, the CDR3 is TGTGCCAGCAGATCGATGGGACAACCTAGCTACAATGAGCAGTTCTTC. Translated, it gives CASRSMGQPSYNEQFF.

The gene calls are TRBV5-6 and TRBJ2-5; D is unresolved. The J call may be faulty, since TRBJ2-7 better matches the DNA end. The CDR3 sequence is 11 residues long. Germline CDR1 and CDR2: SGHDT and YYEEEE. The CDR3 DNA sequence: TGTGCCAGCAGTCAAAACTACGAGCAGTACTTC. Translating gives CASSQNYEQYF.

The gene calls are TRBV5-1 and TRBJ1-6; 8 bases agree with TRBD1. The CDR3 is 21 amino acids. With 4 bases clipped from V and 1 base from J, the junction kept 19 bases outside the gene matches. CDR1 is SGHRS and CDR2 is YFSETQ in the germline V gene. The DNA of the CDR3 is TGCGCCAGCAGCCGGACGACAGGGGCGACTGTTTCGGGGTCCTATAATTCACCCCTCCACTTT. Protein: CASSRTTGATVSGSYNSPLHF.

The chain has TRBV2 and TRBJ2-5; 9 nucleotides align to TRBD1. The CDR3 covers 17 residues. The trim removed 3 bases at V and 4 bases at J, leaving 12 bases unmatched. Germline V gene sequence: CDR1 SNHLY, CDR2 FYNNEI. The CDR3: CASSEPAIMTGGETQYF. CDR3 DNA sequence: TGTGCCAGCAGTGAGCCGGCAATTATGACAGGGGGAGAGACCCAGTACTTC. Using reference TRBV2 and TRBJ2-5 for the parts outside the CDR3, the full variable domain is EPEVTQTPSHQVTQMGQEVILRCVPISNHLYFYWYRQILGQKVEFLVSFYNNEISEKSEIFDDQFSVERPDGSNFTLKIRSTKLEDSAMYFCASSEPAIMTGGETQYFGPGTRLLVL.

This clone was counted a few times. The chain is built from TRBV4-1 and TRBJ2-1; TRBD1 is a possible D gene (6 bases). The CDR3 loop spans 15 amino acids. Trimming removed 4 bases from V and 0 bases from J, with 10 bases in between. Germline V gene lookup returns CDR1 MGHRA and CDR2 YSYEKL. Here the CDR3 reads CASSPRDNSYNEQFF. For the CDR3, the DNA is TGCGCCAGCAGCCCCCGGGACAACTCCTACAATGAGCAGTTCTTC.

The V and J genes are TRBV5-1 and TRBJ2-7, with D possibly being TRBD1 (7 bases). V lost 2 bases, J lost 2 bases, and 11 bases lay in between. The CDR3 consists of 14 residues. The germline CDR1 and CDR2 sequences are SGHRS and YFSETQ. The CDR3 DNA reads as TGCGCCAGCAGCTTTCAGGGGGGAGCCTACGAGCAGTACTTC. It translates to CASSFQGGAYEQYF.

In this sample, this clone turned up a few times. The V call is TRBV7-8, the J call TRBJ1-2, with D possibly TRBD1 on 6 matching bases. V lost 5 bases to trimming and J lost 5 bases, with 21 bases between them. CDR1 is SGHVS, CDR2 FQNEAQ, per germline. This CDR3 is built from 16 residues. The CDR3 nucleotides are TGTGCCAGCAGCCCAGAAACCGGACAGTCCGGGTATGGCTACACCTTC. This encodes CASSPETGQSGYGYTF.

The chain has TRBV7-9 and TRBJ2-7; TRBD1 aligns across 8 bases. With V trimmed by 3 bases and J by 7 bases, 2 bases remained unmatched. The CDR3 consists of 12 residues. Germline loops: CDR1 SEHNR, CDR2 FQNEAQ (reference sequence). In DNA form, the CDR3 reads TGTGCCAGCAGCTTCAGGGGGCGTGAGCAGTACTTC. This encodes CASSFRGREQYF.

The rearrangement uses TRBV28 and TRBJ1-2, with 12 nucleotides matching TRBD1. Germline values: CDR1 MDHEN, CDR2 SYDVKM. Losses at the gene ends were 3 bases for V and 7 bases for J; bases not matched to a gene: 9. The CDR3 runs 16 residues. The CDR3 reads CASSLSPGTGGSGYTF. CDR3 coding DNA: TGTGCCAGCAGTTTGTCACCCGGGACAGGGGGCAGTGGCTACACCTTC.

The V gene is TRBV19, the J gene TRBJ1-4; D call uncertain. The CDR3 extends over 15 amino acids. CDR1 is LNHDA, CDR2 SQIVND, per germline (reference sequence). V lost 5 bases to trimming and J lost 4 bases, with 14 bases between them. In DNA, the CDR3 is TGTGCCAGTAGTCGGCTTCAGGTGAATAATGAAAAACTGTTTTTT. Translated, it gives CASSRLQVNNEKLFF.

This chain joins TRBV7-6 and TRBJ2-2; TRBD1 matches at 11 bases. V gave up 5 bases and J gave up 6 bases; unmatched junction bases: 11. The CDR3 runs 17 residues. CDR1 is SGHVS, CDR2 FNYEAQ, per germline. The CDR3 nucleotides are TGTGCCAGCAGCCCTAGTGGACAGGGGGCTTTACCCGGGGAGCTGTTTTTT. This encodes CASSPSGQGALPGELFF.

This chain connects TRBV15 to TRBJ1-1; a weak D match, TRBD1 (5 bases). CDR3 length: 12 amino acids. Germline V gives CDR1 LNHNV, CDR2 YYDKDF (reference sequence). V lost 5 bases to trimming and J lost 7 bases, with 11 bases between them. CDR3: CATSHAQGEAFF. Written as DNA, the CDR3 is TGTGCCACCAGCCACGCGCAGGGTGAAGCTTTCTTT.

Only a few counts were recorded for this clone. This chain joins TRBV19 and TRBJ2-3; 9 bases fit TRBD2. This CDR3 is 16 amino acids long. V was clipped by 3 bases and J by 4 bases; unmatched bases: 8. From germline, CDR1 is LNHDA and CDR2 SQIVND (reference sequence). CDR3 nucleotides: TGTGCCAGTAGTATGGCGGGGGGGGTTGGCGCAGATACGCAGTATTTT. This gives the protein CASSMAGGVGADTQYF.

This chain uses TRBV5-1 with TRBJ2-1; 10 bases fit TRBD2. From germline, CDR1 is SGHRS and CDR2 YFSETQ. The J segment lost 5 bases and the V segment lost 10 bases, leaving 9 bases of the junction unmatched. The CDR3 consists of 14 residues. CDR3: CAGAAGTSDNEQFF. The CDR3 DNA reads TGCGCCGGCGCTGCCGGGACTAGCGACAATGAGCAGTTCTTC.

Remarks on this clone: Other DNA sequences of this sample code for an identical CDR3. The chain couples TRBV6-5 to TRBJ1-5, with TRBD1 identical over 9 bases. CDR3 length: 13 amino acids. The ends lost 6 bases at V and 5 bases at J; junction bases unmatched: 2. CDR1 is MNHEY and CDR2 is SVGAGI in the germline V gene. CDR3 bases: TGTGCCAGCAGGAGACAGGGGGATCAGCCCCAGCATTTT. Amino acids: CASRRQGDQPQHF.

The V call is TRBV5-5, the J call TRBJ2-5, with a possible D match to TRBD2 (5 bases). The CDR3 loop spans 16 amino acids. Germline CDR1 SGHKS, CDR2 YYEKEE (reference sequence). V shed 3 bases and J shed 0 bases, with 15 bases lying between them. The CDR3 DNA is TGTGCCAGCAGCTGGCTTTTTGGAGCGGACCAAGAGACCCAGTACTTC. Translation gives CASSWLFGADQETQYF.

V usage is TRBV6-6 and J usage is TRBJ1-2; D remains ambiguous. Deletions cut 6 bases from V and 0 bases from J, with 11 bases between. The CDR3 is made up of 14 amino acids. Germline V gene sequence: CDR1 MNHNY, CDR2 SVGAGI (reference sequence). The CDR3 nucleotides are TGTGCCAGCAGCAATATAGAGACTAACTATGGCTACACCTTC. Amino acids: CASSNIETNYGYTF.

The chain carries TRBV10-2 and TRBJ2-5; a possible D gene is TRBD2 (6 bases). From germline, CDR1 is WSHSY and CDR2 SAAADI. CDR3 size: 13 residues. The V gene lost 4 bases and the J gene lost 5 bases, with 11 bases spanning the gap. The CDR3: CASSGLGRETQYF. For the CDR3, the DNA is TGCGCCAGCAGTGGACTAGGACGGGAGACCCAGTACTTC.

The chain employs TRBV5-5 and TRBJ2-7; D remains ambiguous. Trimming removed 4 bases at V and 2 bases at J, with 4 bases between. This CDR3 region has 11 residues. Germline-derived CDR1 and CDR2 are SGHKS and YYEKEE (reference sequence). The CDR3 is CASSVTYEQYF. The CDR3 coding sequence is TGTGCCAGCAGCGTAACCTACGAGCAGTACTTC.

The chain carries TRBV5-1 and TRBJ2-5, with TRBD2 matching 10 bases. CDR3 length: 15 amino acids. J gave up 1 base and V 4 bases, and 4 bases lay outside the gene matches. CDR1 and CDR2 from the germline V gene are SGHRS and YFSETQ. The CDR3 is CASSGSGGGQETQYF. The DNA for the CDR3 is TGCGCCAGCAGCGGGAGCGGGGGGGGCCAAGAGACCCAGTACTTC.

This chain connects TRBV27 to TRBJ1-2; 7 nucleotides line up with TRBD1. The germline V gene encodes CDR1 MNHEY and CDR2 SMNVEV (reference sequence). Trimming removed 5 bases from V and 8 bases from J; junction bases left unmatched: 8. The CDR3 covers 13 residues. In DNA, the CDR3 is TGTGCCAGCAGTACGACAGGGATCCTCGGCTACACCTTC. Protein product: CASSTTGILGYTF.

The chain uses TRBV9 and TRBJ2-2; TRBD1 matches 7 bases. The CDR3 covers 13 residues. The germline gives CDR1 SGDLS, CDR2 YYNGEE. V dropped 7 bases and J dropped 6; count of bases not matched to a gene: 6. The CDR3 is CASADRDPGELFF. The CDR3 DNA sequence: TGTGCCAGCGCCGACAGGGATCCCGGGGAGCTGTTTTTT.

This chain connects TRBV21-1 to TRBJ2-1; the tabulated D call, TRBD2, remains unverified against the DNA. TRBV21-1 is a pseudogene locus. This CDR3 has 16 residues. The CDR3 sequence: CASTPPPADSYNEQFF. In nucleotides, the CDR3 is TGTGCCAGCACCCCTCCCCCAGCGGACTCCTACAATGAGCAGTTCTTC.

This clone has just one count. This chain joins TRBV9 and TRBJ2-7, with TRBD2 matching 8 bases. The CDR3 has 15 amino acids. After removal of 4 bases from V and 1 base from J, the junction contained 7 bases not matched to a gene. CDR1 and CDR2 (germline): SGDLS, YYNGEE. The CDR3 spells CASSLVGGGSYEQYF. CDR3 in DNA: TGTGCCAGCAGCCTTGTCGGGGGGGGATCCTACGAGCAGTACTTC. The full variable domain, rest sourced from reference TRBV9 and TRBJ2-7, is DSGVTQTPKHLITATGQRVTLRCSPRSGDLSVYWYQQSLDQGLQFLIQYYNGEERAKGNILERFSAQQFPDLHSELNLSSLELGDSALYFCASSLVGGGSYEQYFGPGTRLTVT.

The chain links TRBV18 to TRBJ1-1, with 7 nucleotides matching TRBD1. The V gene end was trimmed by 6 bases and the J gene end by 1 base; junction bases not matched to a gene: 11. The CDR3 has 16 residues. CDR1 KGHSH and CDR2 LQKENI come from the germline V gene. The CDR3 spells CASSLYTGTANTEAFF. The CDR3 nucleotides read TGTGCCAGCTCTCTGTATACCGGGACAGCGAACACTGAAGCTTTCTTT.

This chain connects TRBV5-6 to TRBJ2-3, with 7 bases identical to TRBD1. Germline V gene sequence: CDR1 SGHDT, CDR2 YYEEEE. CDR3 length: 15 amino acids. V lost 3 bases, J lost 2 bases, and 6 bases stayed unmatched. In DNA, the CDR3 is TGTGCCAGCAGCTACCGACAGGGTGCCACAGATACGCAGTATTTT. It specifies CASSYRQGATDTQYF.

The chain recombines TRBV2 with TRBJ1-5; maybe TRBD1 (5 bases). V was shortened by 6 bases and J by 0 bases, with 12 bases between the two germline ends. The CDR3 is made up of 15 amino acids. Germline loops: CDR1 SNHLY, CDR2 FYNNEI. CDR3 sequence: CASRREGVSNQPQHF. Here the CDR3 DNA reads TGTGCCAGCAGGCGGGAAGGGGTTAGCAATCAGCCCCAGCATTTT.

This clone was recorded a few times. The chain recombines TRBV28 with TRBJ1-2; D not certain. Germline V gene lookup returns CDR1 MDHEN and CDR2 SYDVKM. The CDR3 loop spans 14 amino acids. The ends were cut back, 3 bases at V and 2 bases at J, with 10 bases in the middle. The CDR3 loop is CASSFVETNYGYTF. The CDR3 region has the DNA TGTGCCAGCAGTTTCGTGGAGACGAACTATGGCTACACCTTC.

The rearrangement joins TRBV9 to TRBJ1-4; TRBD1 might be the D (5 bases). The CDR3 consists of 15 residues. Per the germline V gene, CDR1 is SGDLS and CDR2 is YYNGEE. With 4 bases removed from V and 4 bases from J, the gap between germline ends came to 14 bases. The CDR3 loop reads CASSLRARGNEKLFF. For the CDR3, the DNA is TGTGCCAGCAGCCTCAGGGCTAGGGGTAATGAAAAACTGTTTTTT.